The clone carrying this T cell receptor beta chain was observed many times. Each CDR3 protein gets one entry after TCRdb re-called the 5' RACE reads with MiXCR. This sample has some 200,000 distinct CDR3 sequences, with roughly 13% found just once. CDR1 and CDR2 from the germline V gene are LNHNV and YYDKDF (reference sequence). V shed 3 bases and J shed 0 bases, with 9 bases lying between them. The CDR3 runs 15 residues. This sample was taken from a study of CD8 T cells in ankylosing spondylitis. The V and J genes are TRBV15 and TRBJ2-1, with no clear D. The sequenced material came from blood, either unsorted or a sorted T cell fraction (not recorded which). The source is a male donor with ankylosing spondylitis or in good health (not recorded which). CDR3 residues: CATSSSWSSYNEQFF. CDR3 DNA: TGTGCCACCAGCAGCTCGTGGAGCTCCTACAATGAGCAGTTCTTC.